The 32 T cell receptor beta chains reported below all come from one sample, sequenced in a study of shared clonotypes between healthy human individuals. The assay was immunoSEQ multiplex PCR, and TCRdb's table has in-frame clones only and misses some. The repertoire holds about 1 million clones, with 60% to 80% as singletons. Material: memory CD4+ T cells sorted from blood. Stated subset: CD45RA-negative fraction. These receptors all stem from a man between 18 and 29 years old in good health.

This clone was recorded a few times. The J gene is TRBJ2-7, the V gene TRBV9; D is undetermined. The CDR3 is made up of 13 amino acids. V was pared by 2 bases and J by 5 bases, with 11 bases between. CDR1 is SGDLS, CDR2 YYNGEE, per germline. In DNA form, the CDR3 reads TGTGCCAGCAGCGTCAGTGTCGGTAACGAGCAGTACTTC. It translates to CASSVSVGNEQYF. Full variable domain (rest looked up from reference TRBV9 and TRBJ2-7): DSGVTQTPKHLITATGQRVTLRCSPRSGDLSVYWYQQSLDQGLQFLIQYYNGEERAKGNILERFSAQQFPDLHSELNLSSLELGDSALYFCASSVSVGNEQYFGPGTRLTVT.

This clone was detected only a few times. V gene TRBV28 combines with J gene TRBJ1-3, with D possibly being TRBD1 (6 bases). The CDR3 runs 13 residues. Germline CDR1 MDHEN, CDR2 SYDVKM. Trimming pared 3 bases from V and 5 bases from J, leaving 8 bases between. CDR3 in DNA: TGTGCCAGCAGTTTTGGGGGGCGAAACACCATATATTTT. Translated, it gives CASSFGGRNTIYF.

This clone showed up just a few times. This chain connects TRBV6-5 to TRBJ1-2; maybe TRBD1 (6 bases). Looked up from germline, CDR1 is MNHEY and CDR2 is SVGAGI. This CDR3 contains 14 residues. Trimming shortened V by 2 bases and J by 8 bases, and 15 bases separated the two germline ends. CDR3 protein: CASSYTGGLEGYTF. CDR3 coding DNA: TGTGCCAGCAGTTACACCGGGGGGCTAGAGGGCTACACCTTC.

The rearrangement uses TRBV28 and TRBJ1-5; D is possibly TRBD1 (6 bases). V gave up 6 bases and J gave up 1 base, with 16 bases separating them. Germline V gene data show CDR1 as MDHEN and CDR2 as SYDVKM. The CDR3 runs to 16 residues. CDR3: CASRVQGTGSNQPQHF. DNA of the CDR3: TGTGCCAGCAGGGTACAGGGAACTGGAAGCAATCAGCCCCAGCATTTT. Full variable domain (remainder filled in from reference TRBV28 and TRBJ1-5): DVKVTQSSRYLVKRTGEKVFLECVQDMDHENMFWYRQDPGLGLRLIYFSYDVKMKEKGDIPEGYSVSREKKERFSLILESASTNQTSMYLCASRVQGTGSNQPQHFGDGTRLSIL.

CDR3 sequence (DNA): TGTGCCAGCAGCTTAGACAGGCCCGAGGCCAAAAACATTCAGTACTTC. This sequence encodes CASSLDRPEAKNIQYF. This sequence joins TRBV7-6 and TRBJ2-4, with D maybe TRBD1 (5 bases). The germline V gene has CDR1 SGHVS and CDR2 FNYEAQ. Trimming left V 1 base short and J 1 base short, with 11 bases between. The CDR3 extends over 16 amino acids. The entire variable domain, with the rest obtained from reference TRBV7-6 and TRBJ2-4, is as follows: GAGVSQSPRYKVTKRGQDVALRCDPISGHVSLYWYRQALGQGPEFLTYFNYEAQQDKSGLPNDRFSAERPEGSISTLTIQRTEQRDSAMYRCASSLDRPEAKNIQYFGAGTRLSVL.

V usage is TRBV5-1 and J usage is TRBJ2-7; 8 nucleotides match TRBD1. This CDR3 is built from 15 residues. CDR1 and CDR2 (germline): SGHRS, YFSETQ. The J segment lost 3 bases and the V segment lost 4 bases, leaving 9 bases of the junction unmatched. The CDR3 is CASSGGTGVDYEQYF. As DNA, the CDR3 is TGCGCCAGCAGCGGAGGGACAGGAGTGGACTACGAGCAGTACTTC.

This sequence joins TRBV18 and TRBJ2-2, with unresolved D. The CDR3 totals 14 residues. The germline gives CDR1 KGHSH, CDR2 LQKENI. V was shortened by 4 bases and J by 0 bases, with 6 bases between the two germline ends. The CDR3 is CASSLSPNTGELFF. The CDR3 DNA sequence: TGTGCCAGCTCACTCTCGCCGAACACCGGGGAGCTGTTTTTT.

This rearrangement joins TRBV11-3 to TRBJ2-2; 9 bases are a match to TRBD2. The CDR3 length is 16 residues. Unmatched junction bases numbered 4, after V lost 1 base and J lost 4 bases. Germline V gene data show CDR1 as SGHNT and CDR2 as YENEEA. Written as DNA, the CDR3 is TGTGCCAGCAGCTTAGGCGGGGGGGCCCCCACCGGGGAGCTGTTTTTT. It codes for CASSLGGGAPTGELFF.

The J gene is TRBJ2-7, the V gene TRBV2; 9 nucleotides line up with TRBD1. CDR3 size: 14 residues. The ends lost 7 bases at V and 7 bases at J; junction bases unmatched: 11. The germline CDR1 and CDR2 sequences are SNHLY and FYNNEI. The chain's CDR3 is CASIPETGGGEQYF. The CDR3 nucleotides are TGTGCCAGCATCCCCGAGACAGGGGGGGGAGAGCAGTACTTC.

The chain employs TRBV27 and TRBJ1-1; tentative D call: TRBD1 (5 bases). CDR1 is MNHEY, CDR2 SMNVEV, per germline (reference sequence). Trimming left V 6 bases short and J 5 bases short, with 25 bases between. CDR3 length: 17 residues. CDR3 in DNA: TGTGCCAGCAGATTAAAGCCGGGACGGATCTTTGGGACTGAAGCTTTCTTT. Residues: CASRLKPGRIFGTEAFF.

The V and J genes are TRBV27 and TRBJ2-7; D call uncertain. The CDR3 loop spans 14 amino acids. Germline CDR1 is MNHEY and CDR2 is SMNVEV (reference sequence). Trimming left V 2 bases short and J 3 bases short, with 11 bases between. The CDR3 sequence: CASSLGQASYEQYF. CDR3 DNA: TGTGCCAGCAGTTTAGGGCAGGCTAGCTACGAGCAGTACTTC.

This clone has more than one count but fewer than ten. Other DNA sequences in the same sample also yield this CDR3. The rearrangement links TRBV15 to TRBJ1-3; D is uncertain. Germline CDR1 is LNHNV and CDR2 is YYDKDF (reference sequence). Between the trimmed V and J ends, which lost 0 bases and 8 bases, there was a span of 8 bases. This CDR3 comprises 13 residues. For the CDR3, the DNA is TGTGCCACCAGCAGAGAGGTGACTCACACCATATATTTT. This gives the protein CATSREVTHTIYF. Full variable domain (rest looked up from reference TRBV15 and TRBJ1-3): DAMVIQNPRYQVTQFGKPVTLSCSQTLNHNVMYWYQQKSSQAPKLLFHYYDKDFNNEADTPDNFQSRRPNTSFCFLDIRSPGLGDTAMYLCATSREVTHTIYFGEGSWLTVV.

The chain carries TRBV5-4 and TRBJ1-1; the match to TRBD1 covers 7 bases. CDR3 length equals 15 residues. V lost 0 bases to trimming and J lost 4 bases; unmatched junction nucleotides: 6. CDR1 is SGHNT, CDR2 YYREEE, per germline (reference sequence). CDR3 sequence: CASSLEGATSTEAFF. The CDR3 coding sequence is TGTGCCAGCAGCTTGGAGGGGGCGACCAGCACTGAAGCTTTCTTT.

The V gene is TRBV19, the J gene TRBJ2-6; 7 nucleotides agree with TRBD2. Germline-derived CDR1 and CDR2 are LNHDA and SQIVND (reference sequence). The trim removed 6 bases at V and 4 bases at J, leaving 9 bases unmatched. The CDR3 covers 16 residues. The chain's CDR3 is CASRQNGGSGANVLTF. For the CDR3, the DNA is TGTGCCAGTAGACAAAACGGGGGGTCCGGGGCCAACGTCCTGACTTTC.

This chain joins TRBV5-1 and TRBJ2-7; D is perhaps TRBD2 (5 bases). The CDR3 is 13 residues long. The germline gives CDR1 SGHRS, CDR2 YFSETQ. The ends were cut back, 3 bases at V and 7 bases at J, with 14 bases in the middle. CDR3 nucleotide sequence: TGCGCCAGCAGCTCGTCCGGGATCTTGGAGCAGTACTTC. The encoded protein is CASSSSGILEQYF.

The J gene is TRBJ2-2, the V gene TRBV7-2; 8 positions agree with TRBD1. This CDR3 has 14 amino acids. CDR1 and CDR2 (germline): SGHTA, FQGNSA. The V and J ends lost 5 bases and 6 bases, in that order; junction bases with no gene match: 5. The CDR3 nucleotides are TGTGCCAGCAGCCTGACAGGGGCGGCCGGGGAGCTGTTTTTT. Protein sequence: CASSLTGAAGELFF.

The chain recombines TRBV11-2 with TRBJ2-3; D is undetermined. The V end was cut by 4 bases, the J end by 0 bases, with 8 bases between. Germline values: CDR1 SGHAT, CDR2 FQNNGV. CDR3 length: 14 amino acids. CDR3 protein: CASSSLTSTDTQYF. DNA for the CDR3: TGTGCCAGCAGCTCCCTCACTAGCACAGATACGCAGTATTTT.

This clone has a single count. The V gene is TRBV29-1, the J gene TRBJ2-2; D is ambiguous. Trimming pared 3 bases from V and 5 bases from J, leaving 10 bases between. CDR1 is SQVTM and CDR2 is ANQGSEA in the germline V gene. The CDR3 consists of 13 residues. CDR3 region: CSVDAASTGELFF. In DNA form, the CDR3 reads TGCAGCGTTGACGCAGCGTCTACCGGGGAGCTGTTTTTT.

About this clone: The sample contains more than one DNA sequence encoding this CDR3. The rearrangement uses TRBV10-3 and TRBJ2-3, with 7 bases matching TRBD1. The CDR3 sequence is 15 residues long. From germline, CDR1 is ENHRY and CDR2 SYGVKD. With V trimmed by 3 bases and J by 0 bases, 3 bases remained unmatched. CDR3 coding DNA: TGTGCCATCAGTGAACCGGGACAGAGCACAGATACGCAGTATTTT. It yields the protein CAISEPGQSTDTQYF.

CDR3 sequence reads: CASSQDRPEAFF. In DNA, the CDR3 is TGTGCCAGCAGCCAGGACAGACCTGAAGCTTTCTTT. The chain combines TRBV6-6 with TRBJ1-1; D perhaps matches TRBD1 (6 bases). The CDR3 loop spans 12 amino acids. Trimming removed 6 bases from V and 6 bases from J, with 11 bases in between. From germline, CDR1 is MNHNY and CDR2 SVGAGI (reference sequence).

This chain joins TRBV27 and TRBJ1-3; D gene ambiguous. The V end lost 3 bases, the J end lost 3 bases, and 6 bases lay between the germline ends. The length of the CDR3 is 13 residues. Per the germline V gene, CDR1 is MNHEY and CDR2 is SMNVEV (reference sequence). CDR3 DNA sequence: TGTGCCAGCAGTTTTTCAGGTGGAAACACCATATATTTT. Translation gives CASSFSGGNTIYF.

The chain couples TRBV29-1 to TRBJ1-1; D is unclear. This CDR3 comprises 13 residues. The V end lost 7 bases, the J end lost 1 base, and 13 bases lay between the germline ends. The germline V gene has CDR1 SQVTM and CDR2 ANQGSEA. CDR3 region: CSAIPRQNTEAFF. CDR3 DNA: TGCAGCGCCATACCTAGGCAGAACACTGAAGCTTTCTTT.

The CDR3 DNA sequence: TGTGCCAGCTCGCCCCCCGGGGATAGCAATCAGCCCCAGCATTTT. Translation gives CASSPPGDSNQPQHF. V usage is TRBV18 and J usage is TRBJ1-5; D uncertain. This CDR3 region has 15 residues. Germline V gives CDR1 KGHSH, CDR2 LQKENI. The V and J ends lost 6 bases and 0 bases respectively, with 12 bases between them.

The CDR3 loop reads CAISESLALIYEQYF. The CDR3 nucleotides read TGTGCCATCAGTGAGTCACTAGCGTTAATTTACGAGCAGTACTTC. This chain uses TRBV10-3 with TRBJ2-7, with 7 bases lining up with TRBD2. The length of the CDR3 is 15 residues. J lost 4 bases, V lost 0 bases, and 6 bases had no gene match. The V gene's germline CDR1 is ENHRY and CDR2 SYGVKD.

This clone was seen a handful of times. The sample has other DNA sequences that encode this CDR3 too. The chain combines TRBV20-1 with TRBJ1-1; 7 bases match TRBD1. The length of the CDR3 is 10 residues. Germline-derived CDR1 and CDR2 are DFQATT and SNEGSKA (reference sequence). Trimming at V came to 4 bases and at J to 7 bases, leaving 0 bases not matched to a gene. CDR3 protein: CSANRGEAFF. In DNA, the CDR3 is TGCAGTGCTAACAGGGGTGAAGCTTTCTTT.

This chain uses TRBV6-1 with TRBJ2-4; 7 bases fit TRBD2. Looked up from germline, CDR1 is MNHNS and CDR2 is SASEGT. The CDR3 covers 17 residues. Germline trimming cut 6 bases from V and 0 bases from J; bases unmatched to any gene: 11. The CDR3 region has the DNA TGTGCCAGCAGGGAACTCTCGGGGGGAAAAGCCAAAAACATTCAGTACTTC. Encoded protein: CASRELSGGKAKNIQYF.

Of note for this clone: The identical CDR3 is also encoded by other nucleotide sequences in the sample. The chain combines TRBV20-1 with TRBJ1-4; D unclear. From germline, CDR1 is DFQATT and CDR2 SNEGSKA (reference sequence). This CDR3 has 11 amino acids. Trimming pared 5 bases from V and 3 bases from J, leaving 4 bases between. The CDR3 coding sequence is TGCAGTGCTTCACCTAATGAAAAACTGTTTTTT. Encoded protein: CSASPNEKLFF.

About this clone itself: A much larger clone lies a single base off, so this may be a read error. CDR3 DNA: TGTGCCAGCAGTTACTCCAATGAGCAGTTCTTC. Protein sequence: CASSYSNEQFF. This chain connects TRBV6-5 to TRBJ2-1, with D hard to call. V was shortened by 0 bases and J by 6 bases, with 0 bases between the two germline ends. CDR1 and CDR2 from the germline V gene are MNHEY and SVGAGI. The CDR3 extends over 11 amino acids.

The chain combines TRBV10-2 with TRBJ1-5; tentative D call: TRBD1 (5 bases). The CDR3 loop spans 15 amino acids. Germline assignment: CDR1 WSHSY and CDR2 SAAADI. The V end lost 5 bases, the J end lost 6 bases, and 17 bases lay between the germline ends. Here the CDR3 reads CASSRDGHSTQPQHF. The CDR3 DNA reads TGCGCCAGCAGTCGGGACGGACATTCCACTCAGCCCCAGCATTTT.

J is TRBJ2-2 and V is TRBV5-1, with 7 nucleotides matching TRBD1. V was clipped by 0 bases and J by 7 bases; unmatched bases: 6. Per the germline V gene, CDR1 is SGHRS and CDR2 is YFSETQ. The CDR3 runs 15 residues. The CDR3 region has the DNA TGCGCCAGCAGCTTGGTTACAGGGGCAGGCGGGGAGCTGTTTTTT. This sequence encodes CASSLVTGAGGELFF.

The V call is TRBV27, the J call TRBJ2-3; D is uncertain. V was shortened by 5 bases and J by 0 bases, with 9 bases between the two germline ends. This CDR3 is 14 amino acids long. Germline V gene lookup returns CDR1 MNHEY and CDR2 SMNVEV (reference sequence). CDR3 nucleotides: TGTGCCAGCAGTGTCAGTTATAGCACAGATACGCAGTATTTT. This sequence encodes CASSVSYSTDTQYF.

J is TRBJ1-2 and V is TRBV25-1, with D perhaps TRBD1 (6 bases). The CDR3 contains 13 residues. Deletions cut 11 bases from V and 6 bases from J, with 19 bases between. Germline V gene sequence: CDR1 MGHDK, CDR2 SYGVNS. The CDR3 DNA reads TGTGCCCCCGAGGGGGGGCAGGTAGATGGCTACACCTTC. It yields the protein CAPEGGQVDGYTF.